The 9 T cell receptor beta chains below come from one sample, sequenced in a study of cytomegalovirus exposure and HLA in healthy donors. PCR was performed using 60 Vbeta and 13 Jbeta primers. Some clones are missing from TCRdb's copy, which holds only in-frame ones; the method was immunoSEQ multiplex PCR. The sample has 180,000 or so clones, about 79% seen once. Source material: PBMCs. The source is a man over 45 in good health and CMV-seropositive.

This rearrangement joins TRBV10-3 to TRBJ2-5, with D possibly TRBD1 on 5 matching bases. Germline V gives CDR1 ENHRY, CDR2 SYGVKD. Trimming stripped 4 bases from V and 1 base from J, with 7 bases between. The CDR3 extends over 13 amino acids. This chain's CDR3 is CAISARVQETQYF. The CDR3 DNA is TGTGCCATCAGTGCCAGGGTCCAAGAGACCCAGTACTTC.

The chain has TRBV7-9 and TRBJ2-7; possible D gene TRBD1, 6 bases. CDR1 and CDR2 from the germline V gene are SEHNR and FQNEAQ (reference sequence). CDR3 size: 15 residues. V was cut by 4 bases and J by 2 bases, with 15 bases left in between. The CDR3 reads CASSSRQGIPYEQYV. The CDR3 bases are TGTGCCAGCAGCTCGAGGCAGGGGATTCCCTACGAGCAGTACGTC.

Only a few counts were recorded for this clone. The rearrangement uses TRBV28 and TRBJ1-1, with D maybe TRBD1 (5 bases). Trimming cost V 2 bases and J 1 base, with 17 bases left between them. The CDR3 has 17 residues. Germline V CDR1 and CDR2: MDHEN, SYDVKM. CDR3 in DNA: TGTGCCAGCAGTTTAGAGTACCCAGGGAAGGAGAACACTGAAGCTTTCTTT. Translating gives CASSLEYPGKENTEAFF. Supplemented by reference TRBV28 and TRBJ1-1, the full variable domain reads DVKVTQSSRYLVKRTGEKVFLECVQDMDHENMFWYRQDPGLGLRLIYFSYDVKMKEKGDIPEGYSVSREKKERFSLILESASTNQTSMYLCASSLEYPGKENTEAFFGQGTRLTVV.

This clone was recorded once. The rearrangement uses TRBV2 and TRBJ2-2; 8 nucleotides agree with TRBD1. J was trimmed by 6 bases and V by 4 bases; bases with no gene match: 7. This CDR3 contains 15 residues. Looked up from germline, CDR1 is SNHLY and CDR2 is FYNNEI. The CDR3 sequence: CASSALQGAAGELFF. The CDR3 DNA sequence: TGTGCCAGCAGTGCGCTTCAGGGGGCGGCCGGGGAGCTGTTTTTT.

V gene TRBV5-1 combines with J gene TRBJ2-1; D ambiguous. Germline V lookup: CDR1 SGHRS, CDR2 YFSETQ. V was trimmed by 0 bases and J by 7 bases, leaving 11 bases between them. This CDR3 contains 14 residues. CDR3 DNA sequence: TGCGCCAGCAGCTTGGAGGTGGAGTTGAATGAGCAGTTCTTC. It translates to CASSLEVELNEQFF.

This clone was seen only a few times. This chain links TRBV27 with TRBJ2-1; TRBD2 aligns across 8 bases. The CDR3 sequence is 11 residues long. V trimming: 4 bases; J trimming: 13 bases; junction bases outside the gene matches: 3. Germline lookup yields CDR1 MNHEY and CDR2 SMNVEV (reference sequence). The CDR3 DNA reads TGTGCCAGCAGTTCCGGGGGGGCCCAGTTCTTC. It encodes CASSSGGAQFF.

V is TRBV27 and J is TRBJ2-7; 8 bases fit TRBD2. Germline CDR1 reads MNHEY; CDR2 reads SMNVEV (reference sequence). Trimming cost V 1 base and J 4 bases; bases outside gene matches: 6. The CDR3 spans 15 residues. The CDR3 here is CASSLYREGSYEQYV. The CDR3 bases are TGTGCCAGCAGTTTATACCGGGAGGGATCATACGAGCAGTACGTC.

V gene TRBV7-8 combines with J gene TRBJ2-7; 10 bases map to TRBD1. V shed 1 base and J 5 bases; nucleotides not matched to a gene: 8. Germline V gene lookup returns CDR1 SGHVS and CDR2 FQNEAQ. The CDR3 has 16 residues. CDR3 nucleotides: TGTGCCAGCAGCTTAGGCCTGACAGGGGGCTTCAACGAGCAGTACTTC. Encoded protein: CASSLGLTGGFNEQYF.

The V call is TRBV11-2, the J call TRBJ1-1; D not certain. Germline V lookup: CDR1 SGHAT, CDR2 FQNNGV. This CDR3 spans 15 amino acids. V lost 5 bases to trimming and J lost 4 bases, with 17 bases between them. CDR3 sequence: CASSPTGRRTTEAFF. DNA of the CDR3: TGTGCCAGCAGCCCCACCGGGAGGCGGACCACTGAAGCTTTCTTT.